Shown below are 21 T cell receptor beta chains from a single sample sequenced in a study of metastatic and nonmetastatic thyroid tumors. MiXCR re-clonotyped the PCR reads for TCRdb. The table has 25,000 to 35,000 clones, about 3.9% seen once. Treatment of any kind had been given to no patient before thyroid surgery. Input material: blood. All receptors come from a female donor with papillary thyroid cancer or a benign thyroid nodule (not recorded which). Some clones in this sample may be carry-over from other donors' samples.

Ten or more counts support this clone. The chain uses TRBV10-2 and TRBJ2-2; maybe TRBD2 (6 bases). This CDR3 comprises 15 residues. Trimming took off 4 bases at V and 7 bases at J, with 16 bases between the two ends. Germline loops: CDR1 WSHSY, CDR2 SAAADI. For the CDR3, the DNA is TGCGCCAGCAGTGGCCCAGGAGGGAGAAACGGGGAGCTGTTTTTT. Its protein product is CASSGPGGRNGELFF.

The chain carries TRBV5-1 and TRBJ1-4, with 7 bases matching TRBD1. CDR3 length: 14 amino acids. V shed 5 bases and J 2 bases; nucleotides not matched to a gene: 3. CDR1 and CDR2 (germline): SGHRS, YFSETQ. The CDR3 loop reads CASRRDSTNEKLFF. As DNA, the CDR3 is TGCGCCAGCAGAAGGGACAGTACTAATGAAAAACTGTTTTTT.

In its sample, this clone was seen a few times. The rearrangement joins TRBV9 to TRBJ2-3; 14 bases line up with TRBD2. V lost 4 bases, J lost 7 bases, and 11 bases stayed unmatched. Germline-derived CDR1 and CDR2 are SGDLS and YYNGEE. The length of the CDR3 is 17 residues. The CDR3 DNA sequence: TGTGCCAGCAGCATAAGATCGGGACTAGCGGGAGATAATACGCAGTATTTT. Encoded protein: CASSIRSGLAGDNTQYF. Using reference TRBV9 and TRBJ2-3 for the parts outside the CDR3, the full variable domain is DSGVTQTPKHLITATGQRVTLRCSPRSGDLSVYWYQQSLDQGLQFLIQYYNGEERAKGNILERFSAQQFPDLHSELNLSSLELGDSALYFCASSIRSGLAGDNTQYFGPGTRLTVL.

This clone was counted ten times or more. This chain uses TRBV12-3 or TRBV12-4 with TRBJ2-2; D unresolved. The CDR3 contains 13 residues. V was pared by 3 bases and J by 7 bases, with 9 bases between. CDR3 sequence reads: CASSFFSRGELFF. The CDR3 region has the DNA TGTGCCAGCAGTTTCTTTAGCCGCGGGGAGCTGTTTTTT.

There are many counts of this clone. The J gene is TRBJ2-7, the V gene TRBV19, with a weak D call TRBD1 (6 bases). Trimming took 3 bases from V and 3 from J, leaving 9 bases between them. Germline V gene data show CDR1 as LNHDA and CDR2 as SQIVND (reference sequence). This CDR3 is 13 amino acids long. For the CDR3, the DNA is TGTGCCAGTAGTATTCCGGGACACTACGAGCAGTACTTC. Amino acids: CASSIPGHYEQYF.

This clone has only a few counts. This chain uses TRBV2 with TRBJ1-5; 10 bases are shared with TRBD1. The CDR3 is 15 residues long. After removal of 7 bases from V and 6 bases from J, the junction contained 9 bases not matched to a gene. CDR1 is SNHLY, CDR2 FYNNEI, per germline. The CDR3 spells CASKSGQGFTQPQHF. CDR3 DNA sequence: TGTGCCAGCAAATCGGGACAGGGGTTCACTCAGCCCCAGCATTTT.

This clone ranks as large (0.1 to 1%). The chain combines TRBV6-1 with TRBJ1-6; D gene uncertain. The V and J ends lost 5 bases and 7 bases respectively, with 9 bases between them. The germline V gene encodes CDR1 MNHNS and CDR2 SASEGT. The CDR3 length is 13 residues. The CDR3 DNA reads as TGTGCCAGCAGTAGCCCTGAAAATTCACCCCTCCACTTT. Amino acid sequence: CASSSPENSPLHF.

This clone occurred many times. This chain links TRBV7-3 with TRBJ2-7; D is unresolved. This CDR3 is built from 19 residues. The germline V and J ends were trimmed by 5 bases and 7 bases, with 33 bases remaining between them. Germline CDR1 and CDR2: SGHTA and FQGTGA. In DNA, the CDR3 is TGTGCCAGCAGCCTCACGTCTGCCCGGACCAGTTGCCGGTTGTGGGAGCAGTACTTC. It yields the protein CASSLTSARTSCRLWEQYF. Drawing the rest from reference TRBV7-3 and TRBJ2-7, the complete variable domain is GAGVSQTPSNKVTEKGKYVELRCDPISGHTALYWYRQSLGQGPEFLIYFQGTGAADDSGLPNDRFFAVRPEGSVSTLKIQRTERGDSAVYLCASSLTSARTSCRLWEQYFGPGTRLTVT.

A few counts support this clone. The chain combines TRBV12-3 or TRBV12-4 with TRBJ2-3; no firm D call. Trimming shortened V by 3 bases and J by 1 base, and 14 bases separated the two germline ends. There are 16 residues in the CDR3. The CDR3 sequence is CASSLWSEPGTDTQYF. The CDR3 DNA follows: TGTGCCAGCAGTTTGTGGTCGGAACCGGGCACAGATACGCAGTATTTT.

Of note for this clone: Germline and junction disagree at one end, which may indicate a read error. The chain employs TRBV6-4 and TRBJ1-2; no clear D. The CDR3 is 14 amino acids. Germline CDR1 is MRHNA and CDR2 is SNTAGT. CDR3 region: CASNDYGSNYGYTF. CDR3 bases: TGTGCCAGCAATGACTATGGCAGCAACTATGGGTACACCTTC.

This clone was seen only a few times. This rearrangement joins TRBV27 to TRBJ2-7; 8 bases are shared with TRBD2. CDR1 is MNHEY and CDR2 is SMNVEV in the germline V gene (reference sequence). J lost 7 bases, V lost 1 base, and 15 bases had no gene match. This CDR3 has 17 amino acids. This CDR3 is CASSLFRTSRSLGEQYF. The CDR3 bases are TGTGCCAGCAGTTTATTCCGGACTAGCAGGAGTCTGGGGGAGCAGTACTTC.

This clone was recorded many times. The chain employs TRBV30 and TRBJ2-1; D is unclear. The CDR3 is 14 amino acids. The V end lost 5 bases, the J end lost 4 bases, and 15 bases lay between the germline ends. Germline V gives CDR1 GTSNPN, CDR2 SVGIG (reference sequence). The CDR3 loop reads CAWSETGIYNEQFF. The CDR3 DNA reads TGTGCCTGGTCAGAGACGGGTATATACAATGAGCAGTTCTTC.

This clone was detected only a few times. The J gene is TRBJ2-7, the V gene TRBV11-1; possibly TRBD2 for D (7 bases). V lost 5 bases to trimming and J lost 4 bases, with 18 bases between them. The CDR3 extends over 15 amino acids. The germline V gene encodes CDR1 SGHAT and CDR2 FQDESV (reference sequence). CDR3 nucleotide sequence: TGTGCCAGCAGCGCCGAGGCTAAGGGGGGGTACGAGCAGTACTTC. Protein product: CASSAEAKGGYEQYF.

This clone has ten or more counts. J is TRBJ2-3 and V is TRBV9, with 11 bases identical to TRBD2. J gave up 0 bases and V 2 bases, and 11 bases lay outside the gene matches. The length of the CDR3 is 19 residues. From germline, CDR1 is SGDLS and CDR2 YYNGEE. The CDR3 DNA reads TGTGCCAGCAGCGTTACGGGACTAGCGGCACCGACTAGCACAGATACGCAGTATTTT. It specifies CASSVTGLAAPTSTDTQYF.

This clone was observed at least ten times. The same CDR3 can be traced to other DNA sequences in this sample. The chain is built from TRBV20-1 and TRBJ2-1; tentatively, D is TRBD2 (6 bases). V was shortened by 1 base and J by 7 bases, with 11 bases between the two germline ends. This CDR3 spans 13 amino acids. CDR1 is DFQATT, CDR2 SNEGSKA, per germline (reference sequence). Here the CDR3 reads CSARGTKPNEQFF. The CDR3 nucleotides are TGCAGTGCTAGAGGGACTAAGCCGAATGAGCAGTTCTTC.

This clone has ten or more counts. The gene calls are TRBV12-3 or TRBV12-4 and TRBJ2-5, with a possible D match to TRBD2 (6 bases). V lost 3 bases, J lost 5 bases, and 13 bases lay in between. This CDR3 region has 14 residues. The CDR3 DNA is TGTGCCAGCAGTTTCCGCTACCGGGGGGAGACCCAGTACTTC. This sequence encodes CASSFRYRGETQYF.

This clone was found a few times. The genes are TRBV5-1 and TRBJ2-3; 12 nucleotides align to TRBD2. The V and J ends lost 4 bases and 3 bases, in that order; junction bases with no gene match: 0. Germline V gene data show CDR1 as SGHRS and CDR2 as YFSETQ. There are 14 residues in the CDR3. CDR3: CASSGTSGTDTQYF. The CDR3 DNA reads as TGCGCCAGCAGCGGGACTAGCGGGACAGATACGCAGTATTTT.

This clone was seen ten or more times. V usage is TRBV2 and J usage is TRBJ2-5, with unresolved D. Germline CDR1 is SNHLY and CDR2 is FYNNEI. Trimming removed 4 bases from V and 2 bases from J, with 17 bases in between. The CDR3 totals 16 residues. CDR3 amino acids: CASSASLGRKQETQYF. The CDR3 DNA sequence: TGTGCCAGCAGTGCCTCGCTGGGCAGAAAGCAAGAGACCCAGTACTTC.

Turning to this clone: A junction end diverges from the germline sequence, so it may reflect a read error. This chain joins TRBV10-3 and TRBJ2-2, with unresolved D. This CDR3 comprises 15 residues. Germline CDR1 and CDR2: ENHRY and SYGVKD. The CDR3 is CASSYLVSGTGELFF. In DNA form, the CDR3 reads TGTGCCAGCAGTTATCTGGTCTCGGGCACCGGGGAGCTGTTTTTT.

This clone was observed a few times. The rearrangement uses TRBV6-5 and TRBJ2-3, with TRBD2 matching over 13 bases. Germline CDR1 is MNHEY and CDR2 is SVGAGI. V lost 4 bases, J lost 9 bases, and 16 bases stayed unmatched. This CDR3 spans 18 amino acids. DNA for the CDR3: TGTGCCAGCAGTTCCCCGACTACTAGCGGGAGGGCCATGGGCACGCAGTATTTT. Amino acids: CASSSPTTSGRAMGTQYF.

This clone was picked up a small number of times. The chain carries TRBV6-2 or TRBV6-3 and TRBJ2-5; 11 bases fit TRBD2. Germline CDR1 is MNHEY and CDR2 is SVGEGT. The CDR3 extends over 21 amino acids. DNA of the CDR3: TGTACCATCATCACGGGGAGGGGACCCCCGGGACTAGCGGTCCTCCAAGAGACCCAGTACTTC. Translated: CTIITGRGPPGLAVLQETQYF.